The 23 T cell receptor beta chains given below trace back to one sample, sequenced in a study of graft-versus-host responses after intestinal transplantation. The table came from immunoSEQ multiplex PCR; TCRdb's copy has only in-frame clones and leaves some out. This table has about 130,000 clones, 85% to 95% appearing once. Antigens for these TCRs are unknown. Sequencing used unstimulated CD4+ T cells sorted from spleen or lymph node cells, obtained before intestinal transplant. The receptor set was obtained from a human donor who received an intestinal transplant.

This clone was seen once. The rearrangement joins TRBV7-7 to TRBJ2-1; D gene unclear. This CDR3 has 14 amino acids. CDR1 is SSHAT, CDR2 FNYEAQ, per germline (reference sequence). Trimming left V 5 bases short and J 0 bases short, with 8 bases between. In DNA form, the CDR3 reads TGTGCCAGCAGCCCCCAAGGCTCCTACAATGAGCAGTTCTTC. Its translation: CASSPQGSYNEQFF. Based on the CDR3 plus reference TRBV7-7 and TRBJ2-1, the full variable domain is GAGVSQSPRYKVTKRGQDVTLRCDPISSHATLYWYQQALGQGPEFLTYFNYEAQPDKSGLPSDRFSAERPEGSISTLTIQRTEQRDSAMYRCASSPQGSYNEQFFGPGTRLTVL.

V gene TRBV9 combines with J gene TRBJ1-2; weak D call: TRBD1 (6 bases). The CDR3 has 17 amino acids. Trimming took off 3 bases at V and 2 bases at J, with 20 bases between the two ends. Germline V CDR1 and CDR2: SGDLS, YYNGEE. CDR3 region: CASSADLQPRGNYGYTF. In DNA form, the CDR3 reads TGTGCCAGCAGCGCAGACCTCCAGCCCAGGGGAAACTATGGCTACACCTTC.

The chain links TRBV5-1 to TRBJ2-1; D remains unclear. The CDR3 covers 15 residues. From germline, CDR1 is SGHRS and CDR2 YFSETQ. V lost 0 bases, J lost 4 bases, and 11 bases lay in between. The CDR3 loop reads CASSLGGKSYNEQFF. CDR3 sequence (DNA): TGCGCCAGCAGCTTGGGAGGAAAATCATACAATGAGCAGTTCTTC.

This chain connects TRBV5-1 to TRBJ2-5; 9 bases match TRBD1. V was pared by 6 bases and J by 4 bases, with 13 bases of the junction left unmatched. The CDR3 consists of 16 residues. Germline CDR1 SGHRS, CDR2 YFSETQ. The CDR3 loop reads CASTTGTGNYGETQYF. In DNA form, the CDR3 reads TGCGCCAGCACCACCGGGACAGGGAATTACGGAGAGACCCAGTACTTC.

J is TRBJ1-2 and V is TRBV7-9, with D hard to call. The CDR3 is made up of 16 amino acids. Germline CDR1 SEHNR, CDR2 FQNEAQ (reference sequence). Trimming shortened V by 5 bases and J by 4 bases, and 20 bases separated the two germline ends. CDR3 protein: CASSTSSGGIGYGYTF. The CDR3, as DNA: TGTGCCAGCAGCACCTCCTCGGGAGGTATAGGCTATGGCTACACCTTC.

The chain combines TRBV30 with TRBJ2-7, with D perhaps matching TRBD2 (6 bases). V lost 0 bases to trimming and J lost 4 bases, with 10 bases between them. The length of the CDR3 is 13 residues. Germline lookup yields CDR1 GTSNPN and CDR2 SVGIG (reference sequence). Here the CDR3 DNA reads TGTGCCTGGAGTGTAGGGACTCGGTACGAGCAGTACTTC. Protein product: CAWSVGTRYEQYF.

V and J are TRBV5-6 and TRBJ1-2; TRBD1 is a possible D gene (5 bases). Per the germline V gene, CDR1 is SGHDT and CDR2 is YYEEEE. This CDR3 has 14 residues. V was pared by 0 bases and J by 8 bases, with 14 bases between. The CDR3 loop reads CASSLAQTGTGYTF. In DNA form, the CDR3 reads TGTGCCAGCAGCTTGGCACAAACGGGGACGGGCTACACCTTC.

This rearrangement joins TRBV6-1 to TRBJ2-3; the match to TRBD2 covers 15 bases. Germline values: CDR1 MNHNS, CDR2 SASEGT. V shed 8 bases and J 6 bases; nucleotides not matched to a gene: 6. This CDR3 is built from 15 residues. CDR3 DNA: TGTGCCAGCGGACTAGCGGGGGGGCCGGGGGATACGCAGTATTTT. The encoded protein is CASGLAGGPGDTQYF.

The V gene is TRBV27, the J gene TRBJ1-5, with unresolved D. Germline assignment: CDR1 MNHEY and CDR2 SMNVEV (reference sequence). The CDR3 covers 13 residues. The V gene lost 2 bases and the J gene lost 9 bases, with 11 bases spanning the gap. Here the CDR3 DNA reads TGTGCCAGCAGTTTACGGCAGTTTTTGCCCCAGCATTTT. Residues: CASSLRQFLPQHF.

V and J are TRBV6-6 and TRBJ1-5; D not resolved. Germline CDR1 reads MNHNY; CDR2 reads SVGAGI (reference sequence). Between the trimmed V and J ends, which lost 0 bases and 9 bases, there was a span of 9 bases. The CDR3 sequence is 13 residues long. CDR3 sequence reads: CASSYSSGWPQHF. For the CDR3, the DNA is TGTGCCAGCAGTTACTCGAGTGGTTGGCCCCAGCATTTT.

The chain is built from TRBV2 and TRBJ2-7; D uncertain. Trimming took 6 bases from V and 2 from J, leaving 20 bases between them. CDR3 length: 16 amino acids. From germline, CDR1 is SNHLY and CDR2 FYNNEI. The CDR3 sequence is CASSKAPHSPTYEQYF. The DNA for the CDR3 is TGTGCCAGCAGCAAAGCCCCCCACAGCCCAACCTACGAGCAGTACTTC.

The chain joins TRBV11-3 to TRBJ2-5, with 7 bases matching TRBD1. The germline gives CDR1 SGHNT, CDR2 YENEEA. V was pared by 4 bases and J by 4 bases, with 3 bases of the junction left unmatched. This CDR3 region has 13 residues. The CDR3 reads CASSSYRGETQYF. The DNA of the CDR3 is TGTGCCAGCAGCTCTTACAGGGGAGAGACCCAGTACTTC. Full variable domain (missing parts from reference TRBV11-3 and TRBJ2-5): EAGVVQSPRYKIIEKKQPVAFWCNPISGHNTLYWYLQNLGQGPELLIRYENEEAVDDSQLPKDRFSAERLKGVDSTLKIQPAELGDSAVYLCASSSYRGETQYFGPGTRLLVL.

The chain links TRBV19 to TRBJ1-5; TRBD1 might be the D (6 bases). The CDR3 has 16 amino acids. V lost 7 bases and J 0 bases, leaving 16 bases between the germline ends. Germline V lookup: CDR1 LNHDA, CDR2 SQIVND (reference sequence). Here the CDR3 reads CASKGGTVYSNQPQHF. The CDR3 nucleotides read TGTGCCAGTAAAGGGGGTACGGTATATAGCAATCAGCCCCAGCATTTT.

The chain joins TRBV10-2 to TRBJ1-2, with 7 bases fitting TRBD1. Trimming took 3 bases from V and 4 from J; bases not matched to a gene: 8. This CDR3 region has 15 residues. Per germline, CDR1 WSHSY and CDR2 SAAADI. The CDR3: CASSDPDRVGYGYTF. The DNA of the CDR3 is TGCGCCAGCAGTGACCCTGACAGGGTCGGCTATGGCTACACCTTC.

V and J are TRBV5-4 and TRBJ1-2; 8 bases fit TRBD1. The J segment lost 2 bases and the V segment lost 3 bases, leaving 0 bases of the junction unmatched. Per germline, CDR1 SGHNT and CDR2 YYREEE (reference sequence). CDR3 length: 13 amino acids. The CDR3 spells CASSWTGNYGYTF. Here the CDR3 DNA reads TGTGCCAGCAGCTGGACAGGGAACTATGGCTACACCTTC.

The rearrangement links TRBV29-1 to TRBJ1-1; 8 bases are a match to TRBD1. Germline loops: CDR1 SQVTM, CDR2 ANQGSEA. The CDR3 extends over 13 amino acids. Unmatched junction bases numbered 6, after V lost 7 bases and J lost 2 bases. Here the CDR3 reads CSAGQGRNTEAFF. The CDR3 region has the DNA TGCAGCGCCGGACAGGGACGAAACACTGAAGCTTTCTTT. Supplemented by reference TRBV29-1 and TRBJ1-1, the full variable domain reads SAVISQKPSRDICQRGTSLTIQCQVDSQVTMMFWYRQQPGQSLTLIATANQGSEATYESGFVIDKFPISRPNLTFSTLTVSNMSPEDSSIYLCSAGQGRNTEAFFGQGTRLTVV.

This clone was seen only once. V and J are TRBV19 and TRBJ2-1; D not certain. Trimming took off 6 bases at V and 7 bases at J, with 19 bases between the two ends. The CDR3 extends over 15 amino acids. Germline CDR1 reads LNHDA; CDR2 reads SQIVND (reference sequence). CDR3 DNA sequence: TGTGCCAGTAGGGGTGGTATTAGCCAACTTAATGAGCAGTTCTTC. It translates to CASRGGISQLNEQFF. Combining the CDR3 with reference TRBV19 and TRBJ2-1 gives the whole variable domain DGGITQSPKYLFRKEGQNVTLSCEQNLNHDAMYWYRQDPGQGLRLIYYSQIVNDFQKGDIAEGYSVSREKKESFPLTVTSAQKNPTAFYLCASRGGISQLNEQFFGPGTRLTVL.

The CDR3 DNA follows: TGCGCCAGCTCCCAGGGGAAAGGGACAGGGACCTACGAGCAGTACTTC. It specifies CASSQGKGTGTYEQYF. The chain combines TRBV4-1 with TRBJ2-7; 9 positions agree with TRBD1. Trimming took 8 bases from V and 2 from J; bases not matched to a gene: 13. CDR1 MGHRA and CDR2 YSYEKL come from the germline V gene. This CDR3 has 16 residues.

About this clone: Its ends do not fully match the called genes, so a read error is possible. The rearrangement links TRBV10-1 to TRBJ1-2; no clear D gene. This CDR3 contains 12 residues. Germline CDR1 is WNHNN and CDR2 is SYGVQD (reference sequence). The CDR3 reads CAVTRMEQGNDF. The CDR3 DNA reads as TGCGCCGTCACGCGGATGGAACAAGGAAATGACTTC.

This clone showed up just a few times. The chain uses TRBV7-8 and TRBJ1-3; D not resolved. CDR3 length: 14 residues. Germline lookup yields CDR1 SGHVS and CDR2 FQNEAQ. The germline V and J ends were trimmed by 2 bases and 1 base, with 6 bases remaining between them. CDR3 sequence (DNA): TGTGCCAGCAGCTTAACCGGGTCTGGAAACACCATATATTTT. As protein: CASSLTGSGNTIYF.

The chain uses TRBV6-1 and TRBJ2-7; D may match TRBD1 or TRBD2 (5 bases each). V was shortened by 0 bases and J by 7 bases, with 7 bases between the two germline ends. CDR1 is MNHNS, CDR2 SASEGT, per germline. The CDR3 contains 12 residues. This CDR3 reads CASSEARGEQYF. The CDR3 region has the DNA TGTGCCAGCAGTGAAGCGAGGGGAGAGCAGTACTTC.

The J gene is TRBJ1-2, the V gene TRBV6-1; D may be TRBD1 (6 bases). CDR1 MNHNS and CDR2 SASEGT come from the germline V gene. Trimming stripped 3 bases from V and 1 base from J, with 15 bases between. This CDR3 contains 16 residues. CDR3 DNA sequence: TGTGCCAGCAGTGATTTAAGGAGAGGGGGTAACTATGGCTACACCTTC. It specifies CASSDLRRGGNYGYTF.

A note on this clone: Other DNA variants within this sample encode the same CDR3. The rearrangement uses TRBV5-1 and TRBJ2-1; D uncertain. CDR3 size: 15 residues. Germline CDR1 is SGHRS and CDR2 is YFSETQ. With 4 bases removed from V and 0 bases from J, the gap between germline ends came to 11 bases. CDR3 in DNA: TGCGCCAGCAGCCTTACTGAGAGCTCCTACAATGAGCAGTTCTTC. It is translated as CASSLTESSYNEQFF.